In this sample, the clone carrying this TCR beta chain turned up a few times. This record comes from a study of molecular identifiers for immune sequencing clone quantification. The CD8+CD4-CCR7+CD45RA+ phenotype defined the sorted naive CD8 T cells. Trimming took off 0 bases at V and 5 bases at J, with 6 bases between the two ends. CDR1 and CDR2 from the germline V gene are SGHTS and YDEGEE. The CDR3 is 12 residues long. TCRdb ran MiXCR on the PCR reads and lists one entry per CDR3 protein. The table has some 96,000 distinct CDR3 sequences, around 24% seen once. Source material: naive CD8+ T cells from blood, with Jurkat cell RNA spiked in. The subset here: FACS-sorted CD8+CD4-CCR7+CD45RA+ naive T cells. This chain connects TRBV5-8 to TRBJ2-7; no clear D gene. This receptor was taken from a human donor in good health. Some libraries in this study had Jurkat cell RNA spiked in. CDR3 sequence (DNA): TGTGCCAGCAGCTTGGGTACCAACGAGCAGTACTTC. It translates to CASSLGTNEQYF.